The 2 T cell receptor beta chains below come from one sample, sequenced in a study of Graves' ophthalmopathy and Graves' hyperthyroidism (dated by TCRdb to between 2017 and 2018). Sequencing instrument: Illumina HiSeq 2000. For repertoire sequencing, TCR beta CDR3 regions were amplified from RNA transcripts. A first-round RT-PCR used HTBI primers with the Qiagen OneStep RT-PCR kit, followed by a second-round multiplex PCR, size selection and purification. TCRdb handled the public reads itself, with Q25 trimming in fastp and clone calling in MiXCR, and kept productive beta chains. Records with the same CDR3 protein are collapsed into one entry carrying the most frequent genes and DNA. The sample data list 650,000 to 900,000 distinct CDR3 sequences, and roughly 40% of these were observed just once. The ten most abundant clones make up 40% to 45% of the sample. Material for sequencing was peripheral blood. The receptors stem from an adult man with Graves' ophthalmopathy.

The V call is TRBV24-1, the J call TRBJ1-5; tentatively, D is TRBD1 (5 bases). The CDR3 extends over 15 amino acids. V lost 5 bases and J 4 bases, leaving 14 bases between the germline ends. The germline V gene encodes CDR1 KGHDR and CDR2 SFDVKD. The CDR3 bases are TGTGCCACCAGTGCTAGGGGAAGGGGAAATCAGCCCCAGCATTTT. Protein product: CATSARGRGNQPQHF.

This chain uses TRBV20-1 with TRBJ1-2, with TRBD1 as a possible D gene (5 bases). With 4 bases removed from V and 7 bases from J, the gap between germline ends came to 19 bases. The V gene's germline CDR1 is DFQATT and CDR2 SNEGSKA (reference sequence). CDR3 size: 14 residues. CDR3 DNA: TGCAGTGCTATCGTAGAGTGCAGGGATGGTGGCTACACCTTC. Its translation is CSAIVECRDGGYTF.